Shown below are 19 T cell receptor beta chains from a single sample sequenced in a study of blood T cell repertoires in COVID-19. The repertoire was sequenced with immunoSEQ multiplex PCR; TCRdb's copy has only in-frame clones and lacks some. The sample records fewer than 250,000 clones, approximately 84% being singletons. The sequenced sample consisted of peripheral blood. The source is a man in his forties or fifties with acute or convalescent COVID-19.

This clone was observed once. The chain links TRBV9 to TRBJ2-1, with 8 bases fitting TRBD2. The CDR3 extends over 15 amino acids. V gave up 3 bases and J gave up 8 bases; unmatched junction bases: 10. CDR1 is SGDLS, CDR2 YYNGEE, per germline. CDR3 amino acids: CASSAREAQRHEQFF. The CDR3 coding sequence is TGTGCCAGCAGCGCGCGGGAGGCTCAACGCCATGAGCAGTTCTTC.

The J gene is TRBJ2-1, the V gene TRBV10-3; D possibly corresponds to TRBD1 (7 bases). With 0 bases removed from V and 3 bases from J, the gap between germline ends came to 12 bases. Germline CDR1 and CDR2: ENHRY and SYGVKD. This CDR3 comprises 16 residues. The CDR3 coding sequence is TGTGCCATCAGTGAGTCGACAGGGACTCGCTACAATGAGCAGTTCTTC. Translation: CAISESTGTRYNEQFF.

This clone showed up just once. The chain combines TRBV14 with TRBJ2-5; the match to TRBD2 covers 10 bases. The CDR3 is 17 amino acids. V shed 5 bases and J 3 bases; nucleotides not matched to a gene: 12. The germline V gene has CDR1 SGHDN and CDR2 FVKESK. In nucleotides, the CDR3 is TGTGCCAGCAGCTTTCAACTAGCGGGAAGAGGAGAAGAGACCCAGTACTTC. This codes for CASSFQLAGRGEETQYF.

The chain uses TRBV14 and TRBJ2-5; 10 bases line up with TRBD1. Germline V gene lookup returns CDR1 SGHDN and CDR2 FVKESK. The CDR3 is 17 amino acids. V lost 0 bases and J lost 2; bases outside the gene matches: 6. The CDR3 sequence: CASSQDEWDRGQETQYF. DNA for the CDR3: TGTGCCAGCAGCCAAGATGAATGGGACAGGGGACAAGAGACCCAGTACTTC. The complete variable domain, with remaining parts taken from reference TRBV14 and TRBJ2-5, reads EAGVTQFPSHSVIEKGQTVTLRCDPISGHDNLYWYRRVMGKEIKFLLHFVKESKQDESGMPNNRFLAERTGGTYSTLKVQPAELEDSGVYFCASSQDEWDRGQETQYFGPGTRLLVL.

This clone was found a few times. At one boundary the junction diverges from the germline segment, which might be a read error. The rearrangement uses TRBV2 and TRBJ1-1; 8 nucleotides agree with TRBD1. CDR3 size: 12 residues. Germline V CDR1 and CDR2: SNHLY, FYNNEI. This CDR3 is CSSWTGLTEAFF. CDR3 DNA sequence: TGCTCCAGTTGGACAGGGTTGACTGAAGCTTTCTTT. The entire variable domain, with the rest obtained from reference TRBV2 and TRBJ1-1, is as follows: EPEVTQTPSHQVTQMGQEVILRCVPISNHLYFYWYRQILGQKVEFLVSFYNNEISEKSEIFDDQFSVERPDGSNFTLKIRSTKLEDSAMYFCSSWTGLTEAFFGQGTRLTVV.

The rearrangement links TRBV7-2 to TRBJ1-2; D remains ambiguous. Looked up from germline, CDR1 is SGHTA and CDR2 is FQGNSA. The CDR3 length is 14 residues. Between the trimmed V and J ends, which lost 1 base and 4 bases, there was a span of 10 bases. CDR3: CASSLGPDTYGYTF. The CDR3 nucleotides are TGTGCCAGCAGCTTAGGGCCTGACACCTATGGCTACACCTTC.

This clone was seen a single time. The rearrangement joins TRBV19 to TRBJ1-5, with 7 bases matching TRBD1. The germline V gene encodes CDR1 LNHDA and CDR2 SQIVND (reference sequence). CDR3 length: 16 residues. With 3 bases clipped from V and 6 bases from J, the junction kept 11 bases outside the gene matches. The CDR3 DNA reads TGTGCCAGTAGTATTCCCGGACAGGCCCTGGGTCAGCCCCAGCATTTT. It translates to CASSIPGQALGQPQHF.

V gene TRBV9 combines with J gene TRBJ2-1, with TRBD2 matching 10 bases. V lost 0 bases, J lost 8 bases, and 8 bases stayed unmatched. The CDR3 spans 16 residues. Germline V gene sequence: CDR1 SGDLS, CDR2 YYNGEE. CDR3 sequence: CASSVVASGRNHEQFF. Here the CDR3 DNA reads TGTGCCAGCAGCGTAGTAGCTAGCGGGAGAAATCATGAGCAGTTCTTC.

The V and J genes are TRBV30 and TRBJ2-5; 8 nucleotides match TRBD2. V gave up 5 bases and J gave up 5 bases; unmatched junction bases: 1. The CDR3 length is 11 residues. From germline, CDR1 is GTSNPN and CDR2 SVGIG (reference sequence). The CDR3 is CAWASGETQYF. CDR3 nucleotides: TGTGCCTGGGCTAGCGGGGAGACCCAGTACTTC.

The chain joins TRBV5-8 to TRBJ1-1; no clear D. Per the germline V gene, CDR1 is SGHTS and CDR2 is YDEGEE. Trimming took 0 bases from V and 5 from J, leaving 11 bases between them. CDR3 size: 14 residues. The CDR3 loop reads CASSLGTGRTEAFF. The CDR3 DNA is TGTGCCAGCAGCTTGGGGACGGGGAGAACTGAAGCTTTCTTT.

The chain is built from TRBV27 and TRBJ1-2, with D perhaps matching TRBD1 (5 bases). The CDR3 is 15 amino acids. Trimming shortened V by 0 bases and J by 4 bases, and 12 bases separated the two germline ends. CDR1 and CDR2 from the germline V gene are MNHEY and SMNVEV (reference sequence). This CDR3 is CASSLSRALGYGYTF. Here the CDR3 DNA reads TGTGCCAGCAGTTTATCCAGGGCCCTTGGCTATGGCTACACCTTC.

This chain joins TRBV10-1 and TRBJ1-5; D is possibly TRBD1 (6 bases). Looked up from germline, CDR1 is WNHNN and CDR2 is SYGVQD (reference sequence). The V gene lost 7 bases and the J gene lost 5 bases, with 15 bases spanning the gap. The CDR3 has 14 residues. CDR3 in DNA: TGCGCCAGCATGAGGACAGAGAACGATCAGCCCCAGCATTTT. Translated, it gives CASMRTENDQPQHF.

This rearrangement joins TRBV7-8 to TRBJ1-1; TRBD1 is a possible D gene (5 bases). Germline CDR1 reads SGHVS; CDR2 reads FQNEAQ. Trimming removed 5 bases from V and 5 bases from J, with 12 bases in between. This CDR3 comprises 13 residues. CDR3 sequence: CASSIRAGTEAFF. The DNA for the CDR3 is TGTGCCAGCAGCATCAGGGCCGGGACTGAAGCTTTCTTT.

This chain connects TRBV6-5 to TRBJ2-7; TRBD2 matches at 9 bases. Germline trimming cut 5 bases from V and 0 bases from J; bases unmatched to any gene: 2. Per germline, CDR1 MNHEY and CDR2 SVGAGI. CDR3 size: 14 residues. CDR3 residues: CASSRLAVSYEQYF. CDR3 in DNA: TGTGCCAGCAGTCGACTAGCGGTCTCCTACGAGCAGTACTTC.

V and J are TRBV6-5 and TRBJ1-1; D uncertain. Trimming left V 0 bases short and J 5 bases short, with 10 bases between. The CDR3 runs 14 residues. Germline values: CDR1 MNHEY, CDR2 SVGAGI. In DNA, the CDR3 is TGTGCCAGCAGTTACTCTCTGGACTGGACTGAAGCTTTCTTT. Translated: CASSYSLDWTEAFF.

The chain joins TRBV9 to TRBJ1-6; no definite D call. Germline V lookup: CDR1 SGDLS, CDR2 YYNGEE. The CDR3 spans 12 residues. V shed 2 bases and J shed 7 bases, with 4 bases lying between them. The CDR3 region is CASSVPNSPLHF. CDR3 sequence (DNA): TGTGCCAGCAGCGTCCCAAATTCACCCCTCCACTTT.

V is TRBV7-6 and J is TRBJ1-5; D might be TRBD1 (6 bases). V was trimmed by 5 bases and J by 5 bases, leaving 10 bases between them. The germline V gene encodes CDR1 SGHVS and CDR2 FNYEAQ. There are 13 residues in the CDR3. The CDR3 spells CASSRDTYQPQHF. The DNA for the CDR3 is TGTGCCAGCAGCCGGGACACCTATCAGCCCCAGCATTTT.

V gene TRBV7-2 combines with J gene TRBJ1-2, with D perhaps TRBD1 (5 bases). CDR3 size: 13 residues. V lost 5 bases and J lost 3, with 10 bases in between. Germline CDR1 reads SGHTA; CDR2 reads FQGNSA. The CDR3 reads CASSPDRDYGYTF. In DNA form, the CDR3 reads TGTGCCAGCAGCCCCGACAGAGACTATGGCTACACCTTC. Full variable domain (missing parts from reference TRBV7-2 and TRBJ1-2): GAGVSQSPSNKVTEKGKDVELRCDPISGHTALYWYRQSLGQGLEFLIYFQGNSAPDKSGLPSDRFSAERTGGSVSTLTIQRTQQEDSAVYLCASSPDRDYGYTFGSGTRLTVV.

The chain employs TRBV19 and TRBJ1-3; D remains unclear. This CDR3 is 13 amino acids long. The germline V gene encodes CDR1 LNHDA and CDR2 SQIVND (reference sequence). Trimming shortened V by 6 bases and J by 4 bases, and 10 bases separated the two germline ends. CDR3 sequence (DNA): TGTGCCAGTAGAGGAGGAGCGGGAAACACCATATATTTT. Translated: CASRGGAGNTIYF.